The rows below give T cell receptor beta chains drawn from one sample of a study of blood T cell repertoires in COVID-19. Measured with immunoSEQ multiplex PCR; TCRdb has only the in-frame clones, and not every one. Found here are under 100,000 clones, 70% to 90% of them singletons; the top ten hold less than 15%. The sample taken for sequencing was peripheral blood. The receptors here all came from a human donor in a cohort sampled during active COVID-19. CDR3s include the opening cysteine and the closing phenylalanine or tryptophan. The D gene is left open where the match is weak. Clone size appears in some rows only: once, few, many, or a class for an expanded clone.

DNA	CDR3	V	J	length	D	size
TGCGCCAGCAGCACGCAGGGGGGAGATACGCAGTATTTT	CASSTQGGDTQYF	TRBV5-1	TRBJ2-3	13	.	.
TGTGCCAGCAGTGACCCCGGCGGGGGAAGCTCCTACGAGCAGTACTTC	CASSDPGGGSSYEQYF	TRBV27	TRBJ2-7	16	TRBD2	.
TGTGCCAGTAGTATAGGGGGACAGGGGTTATGGTATGGCTACACCTTC	CASSIGGQGLWYGYTF	TRBV19	TRBJ1-2	16	TRBD1	.
TGCAGTGCTGGGTGGCAGGGCGGGCAGTTCTTC	CSAGWQGGQFF	TRBV20-1	TRBJ2-1	11	.	once
TGTGCCTGGAGGCGGGGACAGGGAAACTATGGCTACACCTTC	CAWRRGQGNYGYTF	TRBV30	TRBJ1-2	14	TRBD1	.
TGTGCCAGCTCACCGACCCATGGACAGCCCTACGAGCAGTACTTC	CASSPTHGQPYEQYF	TRBV18	TRBJ2-7	15	.	.
TGTGCCATCAGTGACCCTGGACAGCGCAGACAATATGGCTACACCTTC	CAISDPGQRRQYGYTF	TRBV10-3	TRBJ1-2	16	.	many
TGTGCCTGGAGTTCTGGAGGGAAACATGAAAAACTGTTTTTT	CAWSSGGKHEKLFF	TRBV30	TRBJ1-4	14	.	few
TGTGCCAGCAGCTTAGGTGGGGGGTATGAAAAACTGTTTTTT	CASSLGGGYEKLFF	TRBV7-9	TRBJ1-4	14	.	once
TGTGCCAGCTCACAAACAGGGTATTCCTCCTACGAGCAGTACTTC	CASSQTGYSSYEQYF	TRBV18	TRBJ2-7	15	.	.
TGTGCCAGCAGCTTGGGACAGGGGGGGAATAATGAAAAACTGTTTTTT	CASSLGQGGNNEKLFF	TRBV7-9	TRBJ1-4	16	TRBD1	.
TGCAGCGTCGTAGGGGGGAACACTGAAGCTTTCTTT	CSVVGGNTEAFF	TRBV29-1	TRBJ1-1	12	.	.
TGTGCCAGCAGCGGCTACAGGGGGCTGAACACTGAAGCTTTCTTT	CASSGYRGLNTEAFF	TRBV7-9	TRBJ1-1	15	TRBD1	.
TGTGCCAGCAGCTTGTACGGGGTCACTGAAGCTTTCTTT	CASSLYGVTEAFF	TRBV7-3	TRBJ1-1	13	.	.
TGTGCCAGCACCTCCTCCACCGGGACCCAGTACTTC	CASTSSTGTQYF	TRBV6-5	TRBJ2-5	12	.	.
TGCGCCAGCAGCTCCGGACTATACTCCTACGAGCAGTACTTC	CASSSGLYSYEQYF	TRBV5-1	TRBJ2-7	14	.	.
TGTGCCAGCACCTCAGCAACTAATGAAAAACTGTTTTTT	CASTSATNEKLFF	TRBV6-5	TRBJ1-4	13	.	.
TGTGCCAGCTCACTCCAGACAGGGGGTCGCTACGAGCAGTACTTC	CASSLQTGGRYEQYF	TRBV18	TRBJ2-7	15	TRBD1	.
TGTGCCAGCAGCGTAGTTGGGACAGTTAACTATGGCTACACCTTC	CASSVVGTVNYGYTF	TRBV9	TRBJ1-2	15	TRBD1	once
TGTGCCAGCAGCTACCTAGGGGGGGGCTACGAGCAGTACTTC	CASSYLGGGYEQYF	TRBV7-2	TRBJ2-7	14	.	.
TGTGCCAGCACCCGGGGTAAATCCTACGAGCAGTACTTC	CASTRGKSYEQYF	TRBV28	TRBJ2-7	13	.	.
TGTGCCAGCAGAAAGACGGGACAGGTCACCGGGGAGCTGTTTTTT	CASRKTGQVTGELFF	TRBV6-4	TRBJ2-2	15	TRBD1	.
TGTGCCAGCAGCTACCACGGGGTAGCGGAGACCCAGTACTTC	CASSYHGVAETQYF	TRBV3-1/TRBV3-2	TRBJ2-5	14	.	.
TGTGCCAGCAGTTCTCCGGGACAGGGAGTAGGCACTGAAGCTTTCTTT	CASSSPGQGVGTEAFF	TRBV28	TRBJ1-1	16	TRBD1	.
TGTGCCAGCAGCGCTACAGGTTTGAGCCTAAACATTCAGTACTTC	CASSATGLSLNIQYF	TRBV28	TRBJ2-4	15	.	once
TGTGCCAGCAGTGGCCACAAGCGCTCCTACAATGAGCAGTTCTTC	CASSGHKRSYNEQFF	TRBV2	TRBJ2-1	15	.	.
TGTGCCAGCAGCCCCCGGGGGGGCCCACAAGAGACCCAGTACTTC	CASSPRGGPQETQYF	TRBV7-2	TRBJ2-5	15	TRBD2	.
TGTGCCAGCAGTTTGGCTAGCGGTCCCACAGATACGCAGTATTTT	CASSLASGPTDTQYF	TRBV28	TRBJ2-3	15	TRBD2	.
TGTGCCACCAGTGACCGGGACAGGGGAAGAGAGACCCAGTACTTC	CATSDRDRGRETQYF	TRBV24-1	TRBJ2-5	15	TRBD1	once
TGTGCCAGCACGCTTCCAGGGGGGTATCAGACCCAGTACTTC	CASTLPGGYQTQYF	TRBV28	TRBJ2-5	14	.	.
TGTGCCAGCAGTTACGGCAGGGGGTACTATGGCTACACCTTC	CASSYGRGYYGYTF	TRBV6-5	TRBJ1-2	14	TRBD1	few
TGTGCCAGCAGCTCCGCCTCGCGGGGGACCACCGGGGAGCTGTTTTTT	CASSSASRGTTGELFF	TRBV5-4	TRBJ2-2	16	TRBD2	.
TGTGCCAGCAGACCTCGGACATTCGGCTACACCTTC	CASRPRTFGYTF	TRBV6-6	TRBJ1-2	12	.	.
TGCGCCAGCAGCCAAGAAGGAGCGGTCAAGCCTGAAGCTTTCTTT	CASSQEGAVKPEAFF	TRBV4-1	TRBJ1-1	15	.	.
TGTGCCAGTAGTGGGGGAAGGGGAGGCCAAGAGACCCAGTACTTC	CASSGGRGGQETQYF	TRBV19	TRBJ2-5	15	.	.
TGCGCCAGCAGCCCCTTTAGCGGGGGCCCCTACGAGCAGTACTTC	CASSPFSGGPYEQYF	TRBV5-1	TRBJ2-7	15	TRBD2	.
TGTGCCAGCAGCTTAGTTACAGGGGGCTCAATGGAAGCTTTCTTT	CASSLVTGGSMEAFF	TRBV7-2	TRBJ1-1	15	TRBD1	.
TGTGCCAGCAGGGGGACTAGCGGGGATAGCTACGAGCAGTACTTC	CASRGTSGDSYEQYF	TRBV6-5	TRBJ2-7	15	TRBD2	.
TGTGCCAGCTCACTGGGGGCAAAGCTTTACGAGCAGTACTTC	CASSLGAKLYEQYF	TRBV18	TRBJ2-7	14	.	.
TGTGCCAGCAGCTTGCTACAGGGGACCTATGGCTACACCTTC	CASSLLQGTYGYTF	TRBV7-9	TRBJ1-2	14	TRBD1	.
TGTGCCAGCAGCCAATTTCTCTCGGGCGAGCAGTACTTC	CASSQFLSGEQYF	TRBV3-1/TRBV3-2	TRBJ2-7	13	.	.
TGTGCCAGCAGCCAGCTCCGGTTTTGGGGAGATACGCCGCAGTATTTT	CASSQLRFWGDTPQYF	TRBV14	TRBJ2-3	16	.	few
TGTGCCAGCAGCCCCCAGACTAGCCCAGGAGAGACCCAGTACTTC	CASSPQTSPGETQYF	TRBV9	TRBJ2-5	15	TRBD2	.
TGTGCCAGCAGCTTAGGGCCTGGGAACACTGAAGCTTTCTTT	CASSLGPGNTEAFF	TRBV7-2	TRBJ1-1	14	.	.
TGTGCCATTACACTCGCGGGGGGGTACAATGAGCAGTTCTTC	CAITLAGGYNEQFF	TRBV5-3	TRBJ2-1	14	TRBD2	.
TGTGCCTGGAGGGCCGCCACCGCGGCCGGGGAGCTGTTTTTT	CAWRAATAAGELFF	TRBV30	TRBJ2-2	14	.	.
TGTGCCAGCAGCTTAGCCCCTCAGGGGGTACATCAGCCCCAGCATTTT	CASSLAPQGVHQPQHF	TRBV7-2	TRBJ1-5	16	TRBD1	.
TGCAGCGTGGGGACTAGTCTATTTGATACGCAGTATTTT	CSVGTSLFDTQYF	TRBV29-1	TRBJ2-3	13	TRBD2	.
TGTGCCAGCAGCTTAGTAGACCTAGCGGGGGGAGATACGCAGTATTTT	CASSLVDLAGGDTQYF	TRBV7-2	TRBJ2-3	16	TRBD2	few
TGTGCCAGCAGTCCGGGACAGTTAGTAGGAGCCGGGGAGCTGTTTTTT	CASSPGQLVGAGELFF	TRBV6-2/TRBV6-3	TRBJ2-2	16	TRBD1	.
TGTGCCAGCAGTTCCGGACTAGATGAGCAGTTCTTC	CASSSGLDEQFF	TRBV7-9	TRBJ2-1	12	TRBD2	.